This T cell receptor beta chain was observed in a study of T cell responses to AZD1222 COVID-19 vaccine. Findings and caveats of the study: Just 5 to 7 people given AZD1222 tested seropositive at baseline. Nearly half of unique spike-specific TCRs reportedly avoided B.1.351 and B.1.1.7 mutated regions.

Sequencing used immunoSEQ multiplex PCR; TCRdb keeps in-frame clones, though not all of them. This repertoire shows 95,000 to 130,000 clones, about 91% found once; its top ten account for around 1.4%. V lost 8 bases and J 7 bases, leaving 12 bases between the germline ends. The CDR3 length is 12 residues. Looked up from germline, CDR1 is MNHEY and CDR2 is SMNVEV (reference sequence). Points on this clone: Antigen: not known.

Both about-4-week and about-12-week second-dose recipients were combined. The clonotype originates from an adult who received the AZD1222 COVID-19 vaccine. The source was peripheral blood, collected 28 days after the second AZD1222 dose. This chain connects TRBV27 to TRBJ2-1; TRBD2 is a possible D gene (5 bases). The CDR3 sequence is CASSRPGNEQFF. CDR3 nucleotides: TGTGCCAGCTCTAGACCGGGGAATGAGCAGTTCTTC.